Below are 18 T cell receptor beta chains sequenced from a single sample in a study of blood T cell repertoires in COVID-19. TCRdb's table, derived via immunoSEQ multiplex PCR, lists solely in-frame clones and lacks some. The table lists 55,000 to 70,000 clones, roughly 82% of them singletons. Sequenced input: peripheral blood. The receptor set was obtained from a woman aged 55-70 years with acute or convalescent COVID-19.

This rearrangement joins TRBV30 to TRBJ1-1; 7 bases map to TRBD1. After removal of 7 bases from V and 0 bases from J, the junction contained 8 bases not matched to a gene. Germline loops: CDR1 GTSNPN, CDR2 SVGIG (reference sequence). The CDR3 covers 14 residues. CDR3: CASVTGIMNTEAFF. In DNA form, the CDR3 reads TGTGCCTCGGTGACAGGGATTATGAACACTGAAGCTTTCTTT.

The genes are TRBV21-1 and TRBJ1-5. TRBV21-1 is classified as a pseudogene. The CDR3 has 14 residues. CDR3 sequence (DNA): TGTGCCAGCAGCAAGGACGGGGGAGATCAGCCCCAGCATTTT. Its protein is CASSKDGGDQPQHF.

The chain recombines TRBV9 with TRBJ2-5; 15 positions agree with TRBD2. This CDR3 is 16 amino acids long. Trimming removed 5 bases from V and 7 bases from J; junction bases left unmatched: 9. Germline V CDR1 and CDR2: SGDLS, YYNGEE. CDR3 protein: CASSTGRGLAGGTQYF. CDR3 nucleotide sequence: TGTGCCAGCAGTACTGGGAGGGGACTAGCGGGGGGGACCCAGTACTTC.

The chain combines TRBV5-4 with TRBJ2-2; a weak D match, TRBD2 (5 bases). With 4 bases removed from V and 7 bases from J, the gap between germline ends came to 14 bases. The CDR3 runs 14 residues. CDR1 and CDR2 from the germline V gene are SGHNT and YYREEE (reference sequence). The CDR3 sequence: CASSQEVSNGELFF. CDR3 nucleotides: TGTGCCAGCAGCCAGGAGGTCTCCAACGGGGAGCTGTTTTTT.

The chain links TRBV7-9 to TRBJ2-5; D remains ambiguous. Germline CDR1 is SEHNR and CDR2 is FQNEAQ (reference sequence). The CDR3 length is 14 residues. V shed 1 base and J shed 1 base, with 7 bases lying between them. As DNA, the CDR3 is TGTGCCAGCAGCTTAGGCAGATTCCAAGAGACCCAGTACTTC. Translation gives CASSLGRFQETQYF.

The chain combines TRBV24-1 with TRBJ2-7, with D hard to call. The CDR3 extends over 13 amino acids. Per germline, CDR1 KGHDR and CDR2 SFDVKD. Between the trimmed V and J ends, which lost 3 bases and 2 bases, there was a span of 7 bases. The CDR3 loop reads CATSDPYTYEQYF. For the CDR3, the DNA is TGTGCCACCAGTGATCCATACACCTACGAGCAGTACTTC.

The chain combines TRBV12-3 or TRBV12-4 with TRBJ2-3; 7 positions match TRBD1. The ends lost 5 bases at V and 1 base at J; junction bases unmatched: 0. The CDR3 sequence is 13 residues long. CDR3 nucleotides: TGTGCCAGCAGTGGACAGGGCACAGATACGCAGTATTTT. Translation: CASSGQGTDTQYF.

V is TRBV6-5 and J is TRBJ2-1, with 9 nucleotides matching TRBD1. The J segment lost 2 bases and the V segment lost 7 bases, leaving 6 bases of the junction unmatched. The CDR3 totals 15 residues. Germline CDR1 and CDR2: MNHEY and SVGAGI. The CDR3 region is CASTPDRGAYNEQFF. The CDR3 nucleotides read TGTGCCAGCACCCCCGACAGGGGGGCCTACAATGAGCAGTTCTTC.

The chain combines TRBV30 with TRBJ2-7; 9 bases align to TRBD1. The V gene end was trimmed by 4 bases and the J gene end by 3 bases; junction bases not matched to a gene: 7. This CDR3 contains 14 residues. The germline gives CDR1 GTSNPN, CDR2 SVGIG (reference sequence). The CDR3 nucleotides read TGTGCCTGGACCCCGGGACAGGGAATCTACGAGCAGTACTTC. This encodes CAWTPGQGIYEQYF.

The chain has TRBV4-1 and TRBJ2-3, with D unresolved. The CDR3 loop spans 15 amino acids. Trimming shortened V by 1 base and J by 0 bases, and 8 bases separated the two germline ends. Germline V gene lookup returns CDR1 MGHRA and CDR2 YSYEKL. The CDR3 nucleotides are TGCGCCAGCAGCCAAGCCCCAACTAGCACAGATACGCAGTATTTT. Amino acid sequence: CASSQAPTSTDTQYF.

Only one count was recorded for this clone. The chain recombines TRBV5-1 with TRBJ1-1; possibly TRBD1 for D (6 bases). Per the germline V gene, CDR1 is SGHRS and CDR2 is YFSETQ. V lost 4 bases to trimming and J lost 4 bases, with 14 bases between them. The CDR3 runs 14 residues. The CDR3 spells CASSRDIDGTEAFF. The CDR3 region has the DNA TGCGCCAGCAGCAGGGACATCGACGGCACTGAAGCTTTCTTT.

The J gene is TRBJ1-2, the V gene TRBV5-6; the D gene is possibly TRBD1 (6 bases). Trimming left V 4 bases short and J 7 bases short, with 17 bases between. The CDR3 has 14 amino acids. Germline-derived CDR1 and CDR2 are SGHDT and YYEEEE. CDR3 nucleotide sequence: TGTGCCAGCAGCGGAACAGGGAGGGAGACTGGCTACACCTTC. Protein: CASSGTGRETGYTF.

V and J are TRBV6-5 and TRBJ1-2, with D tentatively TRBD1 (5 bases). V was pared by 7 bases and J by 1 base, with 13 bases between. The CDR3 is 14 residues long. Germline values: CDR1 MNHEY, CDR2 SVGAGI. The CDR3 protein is CASNNRSRNYGYTF. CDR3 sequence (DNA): TGTGCCAGCAACAACAGGTCCCGTAACTATGGCTACACCTTC.

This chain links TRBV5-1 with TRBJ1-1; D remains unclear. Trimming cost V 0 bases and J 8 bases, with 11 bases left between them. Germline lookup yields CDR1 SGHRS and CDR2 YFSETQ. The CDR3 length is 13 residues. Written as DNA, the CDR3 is TGCGCCAGCAGCTTGGCCGGGAGGGCAGAAGCTTTCTTT. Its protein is CASSLAGRAEAFF. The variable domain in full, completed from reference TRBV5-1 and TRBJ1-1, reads KAGVTQTPRYLIKTRGQQVTLSCSPISGHRSVSWYQQTPGQGLQFLFEYFSETQRNKGNFPGRFSGRQFSNSRSEMNVSTLELGDSALYLCASSLAGRAEAFFGQGTRLTVV.

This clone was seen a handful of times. DNA of the CDR3: TGTGCCAGCAGCCAACGGACAGGGAGATTAAACACTGAAGCTTTCTTT. It specifies CASSQRTGRLNTEAFF. The rearrangement joins TRBV7-8 to TRBJ1-1, with 8 bases lining up with TRBD1. This CDR3 region has 16 residues. Trimming took 5 bases from V and 2 from J; bases not matched to a gene: 10. Germline lookup yields CDR1 SGHVS and CDR2 FQNEAQ. The full variable domain, completed using reference TRBV7-8 and TRBJ1-1, is GAGVSQSPRYKVAKRGQDVALRCDPISGHVSLFWYQQALGQGPEFLTYFQNEAQLDKSGLPSDRFFAERPEGSVSTLKIQRTQQEDSAVYLCASSQRTGRLNTEAFFGQGTRLTVV.

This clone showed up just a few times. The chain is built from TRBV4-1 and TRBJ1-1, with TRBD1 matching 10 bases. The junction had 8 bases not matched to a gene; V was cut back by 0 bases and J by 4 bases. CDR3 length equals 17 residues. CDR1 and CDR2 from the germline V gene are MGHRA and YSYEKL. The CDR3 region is CASSQETGGLRGTEAFF. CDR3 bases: TGCGCCAGCAGCCAAGAGACAGGGGGCCTCCGGGGCACTGAAGCTTTCTTT.

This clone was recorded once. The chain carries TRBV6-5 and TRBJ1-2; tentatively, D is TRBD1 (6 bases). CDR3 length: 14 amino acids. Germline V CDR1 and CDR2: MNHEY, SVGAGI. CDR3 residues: CSSEQDSTNYGYTF. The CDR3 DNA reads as TGTTCCTCAGAGCAGGACAGTACTAACTATGGCTACACCTTC.

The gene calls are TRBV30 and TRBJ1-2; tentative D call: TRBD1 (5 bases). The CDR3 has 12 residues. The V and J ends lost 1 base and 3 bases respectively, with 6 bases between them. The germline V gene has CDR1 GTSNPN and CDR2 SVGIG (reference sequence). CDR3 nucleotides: TGTGCCTGGAGTGGGGGCTACTATGGCTACACCTTC. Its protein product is CAWSGGYYGYTF. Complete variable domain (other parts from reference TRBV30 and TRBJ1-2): SQTIHQWPATLVQPVGSPLSLECTVEGTSNPNLYWYRQAAGRGLQLLFYSVGIGQISSEVPQNLSASRPQDRQFILSSKKLLLSDSGFYLCAWSGGYYGYTFGSGTRLTVV.